In this sample, the clone carrying this T cell receptor (beta chain) turned up once. No antigen is known for it. These data are taken from a study of read filtering for tumor transcriptome and immune sequencing. The CDR3 extends over 15 amino acids. Germline V CDR1 and CDR2: DFQATT, SNEGSKA (reference sequence). Between the trimmed V and J ends, which lost 0 bases and 1 base, there was a span of 12 bases. Study-wide results and caveats: Single-read clonotypes: roughly four fifths of IR-seq clonotypes (about 3.5% of reads), about 70% of RNA-seq clonotypes (approximately 45% of reads). The sorted CD138-negative fraction was a mixed bone marrow immune population, not purified T cells.

Molecular barcoded adaptors covering alpha/delta and beta/gamma chains were used on approximately 400 ng RNA. TCRdb fed the reads into MiXCR, producing one record per CDR3 protein. In the table there are around 25,000 distinct CDR3 sequences, approximately 23% of which are singletons. This sequence originates from a donor at least 40 years old with multiple myeloma. Sequencing was performed on a population of CD138-negative cells sorted from bone marrow. J is TRBJ2-5 and V is TRBV20-1; maybe TRBD1 (6 bases). CDR3 region: CSARDATGPQETQYF. Written as DNA, the CDR3 is TGCAGTGCTAGAGACGCGACAGGTCCCCAAGAGACCCAGTACTTC.